A selection of T cell receptor beta chains follows, all from one sample in a study of blood T cell repertoires in COVID-19. Method: immunoSEQ multiplex PCR; TCRdb's copy keeps in-frame clones and lacks some. The sample carries 70,000 to 75,000 clones, 65% to 85% recorded once. Sequenced sample: peripheral blood. These receptors all come from an elderly woman with active or convalescent COVID-19. Each CDR3 is given with its conserved first and last residue. Fields, in order: J gene, clone size, V gene, D gene, CDR3 protein, CDR3 DNA. A D gene is named only where the DNA matches it firmly. The size entry is marked missing in some rows and otherwise reads once, few, many or a size class.

TRBJ2-3 NA TRBV10-2 NA CASSASNTQYF TGCGCCAGCAGTGCGTCCAATACGCAGTATTTT
TRBJ2-3 NA TRBV25-1 NA CASRARTGTDTQYF TGTGCCAGCAGGGCAAGAACAGGGACAGATACGCAGTATTTT
TRBJ1-6 NA TRBV6-5 TRBD1 CASTQQGAHNSPLHF TGTGCCAGCACCCAACAGGGGGCCCATAATTCACCCCTCCACTTT
TRBJ2-5 NA TRBV28 NA CASSPGTPQETQYF TGTGCCAGCAGTCCCGGGACACCCCAAGAGACCCAGTACTTC
TRBJ2-7 once TRBV19 TRBD1 CASSIAGGVYEQYF TGTGCCAGTAGTATAGCAGGGGGCGTGTACGAGCAGTACTTC
TRBJ2-3 NA TRBV5-6 TRBD2 CASSRLAGGPGTDTQYF TGTGCCAGCAGCCGGCTAGCGGGGGGGCCAGGCACAGATACGCAGTATTTT
TRBJ1-1 NA TRBV9 TRBD1 CASSVISGGTEAFF TGTGCCAGCAGCGTAATTTCAGGGGGCACTGAAGCTTTCTTT
TRBJ1-6 NA TRBV27 NA CASRTTSVSPLHF TGTGCCAGCAGGACGACTTCAGTGTCACCCCTCCACTTT
TRBJ2-7 NA TRBV7-8 TRBD2 CASSSGLATSYEQYF TGTGCCAGCAGCTCGGGACTAGCGACATCCTACGAGCAGTACTTC
TRBJ2-7 NA TRBV6-6 TRBD1 CASSYWGQGYEQYF TGTGCCAGCAGTTACTGGGGACAGGGCTACGAGCAGTACTTC
TRBJ1-5 NA TRBV2 NA CASSESGTQNSNQPQHF TGTGCCAGCAGTGAATCTGGGACACAGAATAGCAATCAGCCCCAGCATTTT
TRBJ1-2 NA TRBV2 NA CASSGRGYGYTF TGTGCCAGCAGTGGCAGGGGCTATGGCTACACCTTC
TRBJ1-2 few TRBV7-9 NA CASTPRENSGYTF TGTGCCAGCACCCCTAGGGAGAACAGTGGCTACACCTTC
TRBJ2-2 NA TRBV2 TRBD2 CATTRAGGGGDTGELFF TGCGCCACCACCCGGGCCGGGGGGGGAGGGGACACCGGGGAGCTGTTTTTT
TRBJ2-7 once TRBV30 TRBD1 CAWSVDRVLSYEQYF TGTGCCTGGAGTGTAGACAGGGTGCTCTCCTACGAGCAGTACTTC
TRBJ2-5 few TRBV2 TRBD2 CASSEKGGSFQETQYF TGTGCCAGCAGTGAAAAGGGCGGGAGCTTCCAAGAGACCCAGTACTTC
TRBJ2-7 NA TRBV28 TRBD2 CASSSGGLGGVYEQYF TGTGCCAGCAGTTCAGGTGGATTGGGGGGGGTATACGAGCAGTACTTC
TRBJ2-5 NA TRBV27 NA CASSTGRTQYF TGTGCCAGCAGTACAGGTCGGACCCAGTACTTC
TRBJ2-1 NA TRBV24-1 TRBD2 CATGTSGNEQFF TGTGCCACCGGGACTAGCGGGAATGAGCAGTTCTTC
TRBJ2-7 NA TRBV18 NA CASSPTFSSYEQYF TGTGCCAGCTCACCTACATTTTCCAGCTACGAGCAGTACTTC
TRBJ1-1 NA TRBV29-1 TRBD1 CSDGQGMNTEAFF TGCAGCGATGGACAGGGGATGAACACTGAAGCTTTCTTT
TRBJ1-1 NA TRBV27 NA CASSLGHASAVAFF TGTGCCAGCAGTTTAGGCCACGCCTCTGCAGTAGCTTTCTTT
TRBJ1-4 NA TRBV19 NA CASSAGWEEKLFF TGTGCCAGTAGTGCAGGCTGGGAGGAGAAACTGTTTTTT
TRBJ2-5 NA TRBV2 NA CASSAGQQETQYF TGTGCCAGCAGTGCTGGACAGCAAGAGACCCAGTACTTC
TRBJ2-3 NA TRBV18 TRBD1 CASSLGTGTDTQYF TGTGCCAGCTCACTCGGGACAGGGACAGATACGCAGTATTTT
TRBJ2-6 NA TRBV5-4 NA CASSLDAESGANVLTF TGTGCCAGCAGCTTGGATGCGGAATCTGGGGCCAACGTCCTGACTTTC
TRBJ2-1 few TRBV4-1 TRBD2 CASSQDTGRGRLDEQFF TGCGCCAGCAGCCAAGATACCGGGCGGGGGAGGTTGGATGAGCAGTTCTTC
TRBJ2-7 few TRBV7-9 TRBD2 CASSLGVAGEGEQYF TGTGCCAGCAGCTTAGGGGTAGCGGGAGAAGGCGAGCAGTACTTC
TRBJ2-1 NA TRBV6-5 TRBD2 CASSLTSNIYNEQFF TGTGCCAGCAGTCTGACTAGCAATATATACAATGAGCAGTTCTTC
TRBJ2-1 once TRBV21-1 NA CASSKAGQAGGPSEQFF TGTGCCAGCAGCAAAGCAGGGCAAGCGGGAGGGCCGAGTGAGCAGTTCTTC
TRBJ2-2 NA TRBV19 TRBD2 CASSTGTSATGELFF TGTGCCAGTAGCACCGGGACTAGCGCGACCGGGGAGCTGTTTTTT